This TCR beta chain was recorded in a study of regulatory T cells in long-lasting Graves disease. Background on the study: Over 5 years on antithyroid drugs plus positive TSH receptor antibodies marked Graves' disease as persistent.

As for this clonotype: Its antigen is undetermined.

Time point denoted: persistent/refractory GD, antithyroid drugs over 5 years with positive TRAb. RNA extracted from PBMCs served as the sequencing template. Patients came through an endocrinology department, and that department was in Xi'an, China. The germline V gene encodes CDR1 MDHEN and CDR2 SYDVKM. V lost 11 bases, J lost 0 bases, and 9 bases stayed unmatched. The CDR3 runs to 15 residues. Regarding the study as a whole: Persistent disease was associated with favored TRBV28 usage and with favored use of TRBJ1-2 and TRBJ2-5. Accuracy may have suffered from the small sample size.

Library construction for TCR beta used iRepertoire HTBI primers and Arm-PCR of CDR3 regions. TCRdb reanalysed the multiplex PCR reads using MiXCR and keeps one entry per CDR3 protein. This table has 650,000 to 700,000 distinct CDR3 sequences, approximately 29% appearing once. This clonotype was sampled from a female donor with Graves disease. This specimen was peripheral blood mononuclear cells (PBMCs), taken when the disease was refractory, from a patient treated with antithyroid drugs. This chain connects TRBV28 to TRBJ1-5, with 8 bases identical to TRBD1. Here the CDR3 DNA reads TGTGCCGTTCCCCAGGGGGCTTATAGCAATCAGCCCCAGCATTTT. Encoded protein: CAVPQGAYSNQPQHF.